This T cell receptor beta chain was captured in a study of shared clonotypes between healthy human individuals. The V gene's germline CDR1 is SQVTM and CDR2 ANQGSEA. V lost 6 bases, J lost 4 bases, and 5 bases stayed unmatched. This CDR3 spans 12 amino acids. The assay was immunoSEQ multiplex PCR, and TCRdb's table has in-frame clones only and misses some. Found here are about 2.4 million clones, roughly 93% of them singletons; the top ten hold 0.36%. The chain couples TRBV29-1 to TRBJ1-1; 7 bases map to TRBD1. The clonotype originates from a man aged 18 to 35 in good health. Some clones in this sample may be carry-over from other donors' samples. The sample comprised naive CD4+ T cells from PBMCs. Regarding subset: CD45RA+ positively selected. CDR3 nucleotide sequence: TGCAGCGTATCGACAGGGACCACTGAAGCTTTCTTT. Its protein product is CSVSTGTTEAFF.